A selection of T cell receptor beta chains follows, all from one sample in a study of blood T cell repertoires in COVID-19. The assay was immunoSEQ multiplex PCR, and TCRdb's table has in-frame clones only and misses some. The sample records about 170,000 clones, roughly 82% being singletons. Material: PBMCs or T cells enriched from blood (not recorded which). These receptors originate from a man aged 45 to 65 who had recovered from COVID-19. The CDR3 runs from the conserved cysteine through the conserved F or W. Fields, in order: J gene, V gene, clone size, D gene, CDR3 DNA, CDR3 protein. D genes are given only for firm matches. Only part of the rows carry a size: once, few, many, or a class if the clone is expanded.

TRBJ1-2	TRBV7-6	-	-	TGTGCCAGCAGCCCCTGGGACATAGCTAACTATGGCTACACCTTC	CASSPWDIANYGYTF
TRBJ1-5	TRBV7-5	-	-	TGTGTCAGAAGCTTTCACAGGAGAAGCAATCAGCCCCAGCATTTT	CVRSFHRRSNQPQHF
TRBJ1-2	TRBV6-5	-	-	TGTGCCAGCAGGCACCGGGACACCTATGGCTACACCTTC	CASRHRDTYGYTF
TRBJ2-1	TRBV18	-	-	TGTGCCAGCTCAGGGTATAGCCCCCTTAAATTAGATGAGCAGTTCTTC	CASSGYSPLKLDEQFF
TRBJ2-1	TRBV3-1/TRBV3-2	-	-	TGTGCCAGCAGGCATACCGGGACACACTACAATGAGCAGTTCTTC	CASRHTGTHYNEQFF
TRBJ2-7	TRBV6-1	-	-	TGTGCCAGCAGTGAATATGATAGGGGGGAGCAGTACTTC	CASSEYDRGEQYF
TRBJ1-2	TRBV28	-	-	TGTGCCAGCACCTTGGGTCGACAGTCTGTGGGCTACACCTTC	CASTLGRQSVGYTF
TRBJ1-1	TRBV4-1	-	-	TGCGCCAGCAGCAAGAGGGGGGGCGTAGGGACTGAAGCTTTCTTT	CASSKRGGVGTEAFF
TRBJ2-7	TRBV11-2	few	TRBD2	TGTGCCAGCAGCATCTACGGGGGGGGTGAAGAGCAGTACTTC	CASSIYGGGEEQYF
TRBJ2-1	TRBV6-5	-	-	TGTGCCGTAACAGGGTATCCCTACAATGAGCAGTTCTTC	CAVTGYPYNEQFF
TRBJ2-7	TRBV6-4	-	-	TGTGCCAGCAGTCGGAGTCAGGGGTACGAGCAGTACTTC	CASSRSQGYEQYF
TRBJ1-2	TRBV9	-	-	TGTGCCAGCAGCGTAGGGAGGGCAACGGCTAACTATGGCTACACCTTC	CASSVGRATANYGYTF
TRBJ2-7	TRBV14	-	TRBD1	TGTGCCAGCAGCCAAGATCACAGGGGTGTCCACGAGCAGTACTTC	CASSQDHRGVHEQYF
TRBJ2-7	TRBV5-1	-	TRBD1	TGCGCCAGCAGCTCCAACGGACAGGGAGTTTACGAGCAGTACTTC	CASSSNGQGVYEQYF
TRBJ1-1	TRBV9	-	-	TGTGCCAGCAGCTCGATCGGGGGTTATAACACTGAAGCTTTCTTT	CASSSIGGYNTEAFF
TRBJ2-7	TRBV6-5	-	TRBD1	TGTGCCAGCAGTTACAGAGGACAGGGGGGCCACGAGCAGTACTTC	CASSYRGQGGHEQYF